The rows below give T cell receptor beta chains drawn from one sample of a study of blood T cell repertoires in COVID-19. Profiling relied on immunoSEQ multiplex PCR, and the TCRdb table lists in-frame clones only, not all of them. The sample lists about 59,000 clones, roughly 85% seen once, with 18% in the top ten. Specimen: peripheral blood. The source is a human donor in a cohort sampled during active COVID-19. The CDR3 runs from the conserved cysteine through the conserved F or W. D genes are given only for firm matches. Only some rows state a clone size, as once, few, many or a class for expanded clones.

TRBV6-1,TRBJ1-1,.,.,CASSESGDLEAFF,TGTGCCAGCAGTGAATCGGGGGACCTTGAAGCTTTCTTT
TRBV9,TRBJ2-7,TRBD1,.,CASSVGQGAYEQYF,TGTGCCAGCAGCGTAGGCCAGGGGGCTTACGAGCAGTACTTC
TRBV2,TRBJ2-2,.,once,CASSETPLANTGELFF,TGTGCCAGCAGTGAAACTCCTCTAGCGAACACCGGGGAGCTGTTTTTT
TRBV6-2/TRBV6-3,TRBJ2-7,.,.,CASSYGPYEQYF,TGTGCCAGCAGTTACGGGCCCTACGAGCAGTACTTC
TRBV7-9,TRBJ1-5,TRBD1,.,CASSLEGAVQPQHF,TGTGCCAGCAGCTTGGAGGGGGCAGTTCAGCCCCAGCATTTT
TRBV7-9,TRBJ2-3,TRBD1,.,CASSLWGQGTDTQYF,TGTGCCAGCAGCTTATGGGGACAGGGGACAGATACGCAGTATTTT
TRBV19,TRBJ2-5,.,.,CASLGGAQETQYF,TGTGCCAGTCTGGGCGGGGCCCAAGAGACCCAGTACTTC
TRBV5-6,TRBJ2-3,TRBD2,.,CASSVGSGGGTDTQYF,TGTGCCAGCAGCGTCGGCAGCGGGGGGGGCACAGATACGCAGTATTTT
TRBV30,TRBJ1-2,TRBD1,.,CAWSGTGGGGYTF,TGTGCCTGGAGTGGGACAGGGGGCGGTGGCTACACCTTC
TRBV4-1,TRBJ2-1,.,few,CASSQVVDFYNEQFF,TGCGCCAGCAGCCAAGTGGTTGACTTCTACAATGAGCAGTTCTTC
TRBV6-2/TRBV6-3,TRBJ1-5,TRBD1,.,CASSHRQGSSNQPQHF,TGTGCCAGCAGTCACAGACAGGGTAGTAGCAATCAGCCCCAGCATTTT
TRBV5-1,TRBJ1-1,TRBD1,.,CASSWGQTQYTEAFF,TGCGCCAGCAGCTGGGGACAGACCCAATACACTGAAGCTTTCTTT
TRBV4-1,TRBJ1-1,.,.,CASSQQDPGGAEAFF,TGCGCCAGCAGCCAGCAGGATCCAGGAGGGGCTGAAGCTTTCTTT
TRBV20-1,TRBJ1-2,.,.,CSASLGIGGYGYTF,TGCAGTGCTAGTCTGGGTATTGGAGGCTATGGCTACACCTTC
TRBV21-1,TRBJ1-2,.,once,CASSKRASYGYTF,TGTGCCAGCAGCAAGCGGGCAAGCTATGGCTACACCTTC
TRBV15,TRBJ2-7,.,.,CATSRSRGSYEQYF,TGTGCCACCAGCAGATCTAGGGGTTCCTACGAGCAGTACTTC
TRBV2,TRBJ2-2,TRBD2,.,CASRRLAVGTGELFF,TGTGCCAGCAGACGACTAGCGGTAGGGACCGGGGAGCTGTTTTTT
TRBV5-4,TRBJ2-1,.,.,CASSSGLYNEQFF,TGTGCCAGCAGCTCGGGACTGTACAATGAGCAGTTCTTC
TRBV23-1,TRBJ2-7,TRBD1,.,CASSQSRDRETYEQYF,TGCGCCAGCAGTCAATCACGGGACAGGGAGACCTACGAGCAGTACTTC
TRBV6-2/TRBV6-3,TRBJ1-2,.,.,CASSYQGYGYTF,TGTGCCAGCAGTTACCAGGGGTATGGCTACACCTTC
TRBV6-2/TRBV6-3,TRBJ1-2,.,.,CASSYAGYGYTF,TGTGCCAGCAGTTACGCAGGGTATGGCTACACCTTC
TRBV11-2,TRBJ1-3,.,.,CASSRLQGNTIYF,TGTGCCAGCAGCCGATTACAGGGAAACACCATATATTTT
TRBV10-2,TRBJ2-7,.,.,CASSESVPRGEEQYF,TGCGCCAGCAGTGAGTCGGTCCCCCGGGGTGAAGAGCAGTACTTC
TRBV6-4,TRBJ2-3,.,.,CASSGQATSTDTQYF,TGTGCCAGCAGCGGACAAGCAACAAGCACAGATACGCAGTATTTT
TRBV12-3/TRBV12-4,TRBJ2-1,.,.,CASSLVENEQFF,TGTGCCAGCAGTTTGGTCGAGAATGAGCAGTTCTTC
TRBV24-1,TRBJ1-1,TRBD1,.,CATSDSQDRAGEAFF,TGTGCCACCAGTGATTCTCAAGACAGGGCCGGTGAAGCTTTCTTT
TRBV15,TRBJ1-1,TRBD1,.,CATSRDRQGAHTEAFF,TGTGCCACCAGCAGAGATAGGCAGGGGGCGCATACTGAAGCTTTCTTT
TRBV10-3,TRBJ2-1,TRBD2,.,CAISSGGTHNEQFF,TGTGCCATCAGCAGCGGGGGGACTCACAATGAGCAGTTCTTC
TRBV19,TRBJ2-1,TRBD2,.,CASSPRAGTSGANEQFF,TGTGCCAGTAGTCCACGGGCCGGGACTAGCGGGGCCAATGAGCAGTTCTTC
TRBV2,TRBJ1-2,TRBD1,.,CASSDFSTGVGGYTF,TGTGCCAGCAGTGATTTTTCCACAGGGGTCGGTGGCTACACCTTC
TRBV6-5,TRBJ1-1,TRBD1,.,CASARQGANTEAFF,TGTGCCAGCGCCAGACAGGGCGCTAACACTGAAGCTTTCTTT
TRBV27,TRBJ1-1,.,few,CASSLVERDTEAFF,TGTGCCAGCAGTTTAGTGGAGCGGGACACTGAAGCTTTCTTT
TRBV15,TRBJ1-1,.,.,CATCKQAGLVLTEAFF,TGTGCCACCTGCAAACAGGCCGGTCTCGTTTTAACTGAAGCTTTCTTT
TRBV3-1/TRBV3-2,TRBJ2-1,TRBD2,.,CASSQGLAGSYNEQFF,TGTGCCAGCAGCCAAGGTCTAGCGGGTTCCTACAATGAGCAGTTCTTC
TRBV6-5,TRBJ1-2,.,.,CASTSGVYGYTF,TGTGCCAGCACTTCAGGGGTCTATGGCTACACCTTC
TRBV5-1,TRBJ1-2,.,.,CASKMTGSYGYTF,TGCGCCAGCAAGATGACAGGCTCCTACGGCTACACCTTC
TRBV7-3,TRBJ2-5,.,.,CASSLSPDQETQYF,TGTGCCAGCAGCTTAAGCCCAGATCAAGAGACCCAGTACTTC
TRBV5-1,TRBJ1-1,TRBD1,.,CASSIQGSNTEAFF,TGCGCCAGCAGCATACAGGGGTCAAACACTGAAGCTTTCTTT
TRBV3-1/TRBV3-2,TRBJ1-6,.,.,CASTHGGNNSPLHF,TGTGCCAGCACTCACGGGGGGAATAATTCACCCCTCCACTTT